What follows describes a single T cell receptor (beta chain). No antigen is known for it. Per-base quality was not reported, and no clone a single base away is much larger than it. The sample is drawn from a study of cytomegalovirus exposure and HLA in healthy donors (dated by TCRdb to 2016 to 2017). In the study overall: An earlier analysis of some 550 of the donors reported 250 to 300 Gb of sequence data and 117 million unique TCR beta sequences from 190 million or so T cells. An early release that covered more than 550 HLA-typed donors contained about 300 gigabases of sequencing data and about 84 million unique TCR sequences. The genetic ancestry cluster associated with self-reported Caucasian donors included about 81% of the 398 genotyped donors. The aim of the study was to test whether cataloging public T cell receptors could identify signatures of past pathogen exposure. The T cell repertoires of roughly 660 subjects were profiled by immunosequencing and related to cytomegalovirus serostatus. Besides the first cohort of roughly 700 subjects, a separate validation cohort made up of 90 to 150 different subjects was used. High-throughput TCR immunosequencing, statistical association of individual TCRs with disease status, and machine learning were combined to predict cytomegalovirus infection status. To study patterns of TCR occurrence, a later analysis re-analyzed previously published TCR beta repertoires from just over 650 donors and added high-resolution HLA genotyping. Rather than drawing on any new phenotypic data, the later analysis identified candidate immune exposures from TCR beta sequences and the way those sequences occurred across donors. To decide whether each TCR beta V gene segment behaved as functional or pseudogenic, an earlier analysis of 587 of the donors relied on high-throughput TCR beta sequencing. Alongside the repertoire data, information on donor age, sex, ethnicity and CMV serostatus was compiled. A later genetic analysis took genome-wide SNP genotypes for about 65% of the 666 donors and used that subset as a discovery cohort. All discovery cohort repertoires had been generated on a single sequencing platform. HLA typing included class I and class II loci at four-digit resolution. The number of donors typed differed by locus, with roughly 629-640 for A, B, C, DRB1 and DQB1, 522 for DQA1, 606 for DPA1, and some 450 for DPB1. A few DR-DQ haplotypes were treated as single units for association and clustering because of strong linkage in the cohort. Among 300 to 450 genotyped donors of the cohort, an average of approximately 250,000 unique TCR beta nucleotide sequences were sequenced per donor, approximately 20% of them non-productive. The full study reports these points: A cluster of highly shared sequence variants was judged likely to represent a technical artifact of the sequencing pipeline. Because counts were too low, around 17 rarely observed V segments, including chromosome 9 orphons, were left out of the earlier analysis of 587 of the donors. Because some donors lacked HLA typing at each locus, the association tests relied only on the typed subset. A further reported finding was that TCR beta sequences accurately predicted the HLA-A and HLA-B alleles for most subjects in the first cohort. The authors suggested that the approach could potentially be extended to other disease states and immunological phenotypes. In a later analysis, HLA-associated TCR beta chains were found to be more clonally expanded and to have lower generation probabilities than equally common non-associated chains. Most CMV-associated TCR beta chains appeared to be HLA-restricted in a later analysis, and the HLA associations seemed to be driven largely by CMV exposure. Only TCR beta chains were sequenced in this cohort, and the absence of alpha or paired-chain data limited detectable features. A later analysis reported that several top co-occurrence clusters appeared linked to parvovirus B19, influenza, CMV and Epstein-Barr virus. CMV serostatus was the only immune exposure information available for the cohort. A later genetic analysis reported fewer N-insertions in productive TCRs among donors in an Asian-associated ancestry cluster than the roughly 690-donor mean. Linkage disequilibrium might explain the correlated functional status among segregating V segments, but an unknown experimental factor could not be excluded. Roughly uniform sequencing depth across donors was assumed in presence/absence analyses, although this assumption may not hold. A later analysis found that TCR association rates varied across HLA loci, with DRB1 alleles showing the most associated TCRs and HLA-C alleles the fewest. While some public TCRs were present in many individuals, most TCR sequences turned up only very rarely across donors. In an earlier analysis of roughly 560 of the donors, most TCR beta V segments were observed in productive rearrangements about 87% or about 30% of the time, broadly matching IMGT annotations. Cytomegalovirus status was reported to be diagnosed by the classifier with high specificity and sensitivity in both the original and validation cohorts. In the study, about 150 TCR beta chains were listed as associated with cytomegalovirus. In a later analysis, some 17,000 TCR beta sequences were associated with specific HLA alleles at a false discovery rate of 0.05. Assigning TCR associations to individual alleles was difficult when HLA alleles, especially DR and DQ, strongly co-occurred. A few of the identified cytomegalovirus-associated TCR beta chains were confirmed in vitro to be specific for cytomegalovirus antigens. Some IMGT-functional V segments, including TRBV6-2 and TRBV6-3, could not be told apart with the 87-base-pair reads, so those segments were excluded. A later genetic analysis associated a missense DCLRE1C variant with V-gene and J-gene trimming of TCR beta chains, and an independent cohort replicated the association.

In the germline V gene, CDR1 corresponds to SNHLY and CDR2 to FYNNEI. From the cysteine through the phenylalanine, the CDR3 covers 14 amino acids. Left in the record is the CDR3 DNA by itself, 42 bases read in frame from the first base. Germline trimming amounts to 11 bases on V and 1 base on J, with 9 as the count of junction bases outside the gene matches. Preparation of the library involved the immunoSEQ multiplex PCR assay. For the multiplex PCR, a mixture combining 60 forward primers for TCR Vbeta segments and 13 reverse primers for TCR Jbeta segments was used. A multiplex PCR assay on genomic DNA amplified the CDR3 region of rearranged TCR beta genes. Amplified TCR beta libraries were sequenced as 87-base-pair reads on the Illumina HiSeq System. The original methods were these. A later analysis counted about 80 million unique TCR beta chains across the 550 to 750 repertoires, and 9 million to 14 million of these chains were shared by at least two donors. Raw reads were error-corrected and collapsed into unique sequences with a nearest-neighbor algorithm that merged closely related sequences to remove PCR and sequencing errors. CDR3 sequences were aligned to IMGT reference sequences to assign V, D and J gene segments. For a sequence to be retained, at least a six-nucleotide match to both a V gene segment and a J gene segment was required. Rearrangements were called productive when the CDR3 lacked stop codons and stayed in frame with V and J; all others were non-productive. Following IMGT convention, CDR3 was defined as the stretch from the second conserved V-encoded cysteine up to the conserved J-encoded phenylalanine. In an earlier analysis of more than 550 of the donors, sequences lacking an unambiguous match to a single V gene segment were excluded. An earlier analysis of a few hundred of the donors classified V segments as functional when productive rearrangements were above 56.7% and as segregating when the standard deviation between donors was above 5%. To diagnose cytomegalovirus status from the catalog of TCR beta chain sequences, a statistical classification framework was built. A later analysis assigned V and J genes by comparing TCR nucleotide sequences with IMGT/GENE-DB human TR gene sequences. The TCRdist pipeline was used in a later analysis to assign CDR3 sequences and most-parsimonious VDJ recombination scenarios. In a later analysis, each TCR beta chain was defined by its CDR3 amino acid sequence together with its V-gene family, and reads lacking a unique V-gene family were excluded. A later analysis removed 592 highly shared, low-generation-probability nucleotide sequences to deal with suspected cross-contamination and a sequencing artifact. For each public chain, a later analysis derived a clonal expansion index from normalized ranks of inferred template counts within each repertoire. In a later analysis, generation probabilities were computed using a VDJ recombination model fitted to out-of-frame rearrangements, and the results were checked against IGoR. Hypergeometric tests were used in a later analysis to score TCR-TCR, TCR-HLA and TCR-CMV co-occurrence, with a repertoire-size bias correction applied to the TCR pairs. In a later analysis, false discovery rates were estimated by permuting HLA or CMV assignments 20 times. In a later analysis, co-occurring TCRs were grouped using DBSCAN, with TCRdist sequence similarity added in when clustering inside HLA-allele-positive subsets. Co-occurrence clustering excluded repertoires with fewer than 30,000 or more than 120,000 public chains, plus five with anomalous nucleotide sharing. TCRdb's version of the immuneACCESS table is confined to in-frame rearrangements and falls short of the full clone set. An unresolved V gene accounts for under half of the shortfall where checked; the remainder is of unknown origin. The V and J calls and clone size come from that table; D and trimming were worked out from the DNA. The sample profile shows about 160,000 clones; 85% of them were found once. The top ten hold around 2.1% of the sample.

The cohort was made up of hundreds of healthy bone marrow donors. Cohort members were all nominally healthy when sampled, although unrecorded immune exposures were likely present. The donor tested CMV seropositive and was one of the 289 seropositive cohort members. A peripheral blood sample was collected from each donor, and TCR beta sequencing was performed on peripheral blood mononuclear cells. The Qiagen DNeasy Blood Extraction Kit was used to extract genomic DNA from the blood cell samples. The sequence came from a man aged 18 to 35 in good health and CMV-seropositive. The sample taken for sequencing was PBMCs. The V and J segments used are TRBV2 and TRBJ1-1; a stretch of 8 junction bases matches TRBD1. The CDR3 loop reads CASNGQGANTEAFF. In nucleotide form, the sequence is TGTGCCTCCAACGGCCAGGGGGCGAACACTGAAGCTTTCTTT.